The next 3 T cell receptor beta chains were all read from a single sample in a study of blood T cell repertoires in COVID-19. Sequencing was performed with immunoSEQ multiplex PCR; in TCRdb, only in-frame clones are kept and a portion is missing. Among 150,000 to 200,000 clones, around four fifths were seen once, and the ten largest hold 13% to 15%. The specimen sequenced was peripheral blood. All receptors derive from a woman aged 70 to 79 with COVID-19, enrolled during active disease.

This clone was seen a handful of times. V usage is TRBV10-2 and J usage is TRBJ1-3, with no clear D. CDR3 length: 12 amino acids. In germline, CDR1 is WSHSY, CDR2 SAAADI. Trimming stripped 7 bases from V and 11 bases from J, with 15 bases between. CDR3 loop: CASTITGAAIYF. CDR3 nucleotide sequence: TGCGCCAGCACTATAACCGGTGCGGCCATATATTTT.

The chain joins TRBV3-1 (or the pseudogene TRBV3-2) to TRBJ1-5; D is perhaps TRBD1 (6 bases). This CDR3 spans 15 amino acids. Germline lookup yields CDR1 LGHDT and CDR2 YNNKEL (reference sequence). V lost 1 base to trimming and J lost 5 bases, with 12 bases between them. The CDR3, as DNA: TGTGCCAGCAGCCAAGCGCCCACAGGGCATCAGCCCCAGCATTTT. Encoded protein: CASSQAPTGHQPQHF.

The V gene is TRBV30, the J gene TRBJ1-5, with D possibly TRBD1 on 5 matching bases. Germline CDR1 reads GTSNPN; CDR2 reads SVGIG (reference sequence). Trimming pared 4 bases from V and 0 bases from J, leaving 10 bases between. The CDR3 extends over 14 amino acids. The DNA of the CDR3 is TGTGCCTGGACAGGGCGGATTAGCAATCAGCCCCAGCATTTT. Translating it yields CAWTGRISNQPQHF.